These 15 T cell receptor beta chains originate from one sample sequenced in a study of shared clonotypes between healthy human individuals. CD45RO-negative, CCR7-selected cells formed the naive CD8 fraction, which excluded terminally differentiated effector memory CD45RA+ cells. Sequencing used immunoSEQ multiplex PCR; TCRdb keeps in-frame clones, though not all of them. In the table there are approximately 600,000 clones, 85% to 95% of which are singletons. The sequenced sample consisted of naive CD8+ T cells sorted from blood. These receptors were taken from a woman under 40 in good health.

The chain couples TRBV5-1 to TRBJ1-2, with 7 bases that match TRBD1. In germline, CDR1 is SGHRS, CDR2 YFSETQ. Unmatched junction bases numbered 15, after V lost 6 bases and J lost 4 bases. CDR3 length: 16 residues. The CDR3 here is CASTFFPGGQPYGYTF. The CDR3 DNA is TGCGCCAGCACCTTTTTCCCGGGGGGACAGCCCTATGGCTACACCTTC.

V usage is TRBV28 and J usage is TRBJ1-4; D is perhaps TRBD1 (5 bases). The CDR3 is 14 amino acids. V lost 5 bases to trimming and J lost 8 bases, with 15 bases between them. CDR1 is MDHEN, CDR2 SYDVKM, per germline. DNA of the CDR3: TGTGCCAGCAGTGAGCAGGGAGAATCCGAAAAACTGTTTTTT. As protein: CASSEQGESEKLFF.

In DNA, the CDR3 is TGCGCCAGCAGCCAAGGACCGGGACTAGGGTCCTACGAGCAGTACTTC. As protein: CASSQGPGLGSYEQYF. This chain connects TRBV4-1 to TRBJ2-7; the match to TRBD2 covers 8 bases. In germline, CDR1 is MGHRA, CDR2 YSYEKL. The CDR3 runs to 16 residues. V gave up 1 base and J gave up 1 base; unmatched junction bases: 6.

This chain joins TRBV28 and TRBJ1-1; D is unclear. V was cut by 5 bases and J by 8 bases, with 12 bases left in between. In germline, CDR1 is MDHEN, CDR2 SYDVKM. The CDR3 runs to 12 residues. As DNA, the CDR3 is TGTGCCAGCAGTACCCAAAACCTCGAAGCTTTCTTT. Residues: CASSTQNLEAFF.

The chain combines TRBV15 with TRBJ2-5; D possibly uses TRBD1 or TRBD2 (5 bases each). CDR3 length: 14 residues. Deletions cut 3 bases from V and 2 bases from J, with 10 bases between. CDR1 and CDR2 (germline): LNHNV, YYDKDF (reference sequence). DNA of the CDR3: TGTGCCACCAGCAGGGGGACGTTGCAAGAGACCCAGTACTTC. Encoded protein: CATSRGTLQETQYF.

This sequence joins TRBV6-5 and TRBJ1-1; D perhaps matches TRBD1 (6 bases). Germline V gene lookup returns CDR1 MNHEY and CDR2 SVGAGI. CDR3 length equals 13 residues. The V gene lost 2 bases and the J gene lost 7 bases, with 11 bases spanning the gap. The CDR3 sequence is CASSYEGESEAFF. CDR3 in DNA: TGTGCCAGCAGTTACGAGGGGGAGAGTGAAGCTTTCTTT.

The J gene is TRBJ2-7, the V gene TRBV5-1; D remains unclear. Per the germline V gene, CDR1 is SGHRS and CDR2 is YFSETQ. Between the trimmed V and J ends, which lost 0 bases and 3 bases, there was a span of 10 bases. The CDR3 runs to 14 residues. For the CDR3, the DNA is TGCGCCAGCAGCTTGGATGGGTACAGCTACGAGCAGTACTTC. Its translation: CASSLDGYSYEQYF.

The chain employs TRBV7-6 and TRBJ2-7; TRBD2 matches 8 bases. Germline assignment: CDR1 SGHVS and CDR2 FNYEAQ. The CDR3 is made up of 14 amino acids. The V gene end was trimmed by 0 bases and the J gene end by 3 bases; junction bases not matched to a gene: 1. CDR3 coding DNA: TGTGCCAGCAGCTTAGCTAGCGGGGACTACGAGCAGTACTTC. Residues: CASSLASGDYEQYF.

This chain connects TRBV2 to TRBJ1-2; a possible D gene is TRBD1 (5 bases). V lost 4 bases and J lost 4, with 16 bases in between. The germline CDR1 and CDR2 sequences are SNHLY and FYNNEI. This CDR3 is built from 15 residues. CDR3 region: CASSVGGRASYGYTF. CDR3 bases: TGTGCCAGCAGTGTGGGGGGGAGGGCCTCCTATGGCTACACCTTC.

This sequence joins TRBV2 and TRBJ1-5; 8 bases match TRBD1. V was clipped by 5 bases and J by 0 bases; unmatched bases: 6. The CDR3 is made up of 16 amino acids. CDR1 and CDR2 (germline): SNHLY, FYNNEI. CDR3 loop: CASSMDRANSNQPQHF. Written as DNA, the CDR3 is TGTGCCAGCAGTATGGACAGGGCAAATAGCAATCAGCCCCAGCATTTT.

The chain employs TRBV4-1 and TRBJ2-7; tentative D call: TRBD2 (6 bases). The CDR3 has 15 amino acids. Germline V gene lookup returns CDR1 MGHRA and CDR2 YSYEKL. The V end lost 1 base, the J end lost 5 bases, and 15 bases lay between the germline ends. The CDR3 DNA sequence: TGCGCCAGCAGCCAAGGTCCCGGGAGCCTGGACGAGCAGTACTTC. It yields the protein CASSQGPGSLDEQYF.

V is TRBV28 and J is TRBJ2-7; weak D call: TRBD2 (6 bases). The CDR3 consists of 18 residues. V was shortened by 2 bases and J by 0 bases, with 20 bases between the two germline ends. CDR1 and CDR2 from the germline V gene are MDHEN and SYDVKM. Written as DNA, the CDR3 is TGTGCCAGCAGTTTAAAACTAGCTTCATCGCAAGTCTCCTACGAGCAGTACTTC. Protein sequence: CASSLKLASSQVSYEQYF.

The genes are TRBV4-1 and TRBJ2-7; TRBD2 matches at 8 bases. The CDR3 runs to 17 residues. Trimming cost V 1 base and J 0 bases; bases outside gene matches: 8. Germline lookup yields CDR1 MGHRA and CDR2 YSYEKL. CDR3 sequence reads: CASSQGPGGKSSYEQYF. CDR3 coding DNA: TGCGCCAGCAGCCAAGGGCCGGGGGGGAAGAGCTCCTACGAGCAGTACTTC.

The chain links TRBV2 to TRBJ1-2, with no clear D. Germline CDR1 reads SNHLY; CDR2 reads FYNNEI. V lost 1 base and J 6 bases, leaving 18 bases between the germline ends. The CDR3 consists of 16 residues. CDR3 sequence reads: CASSEGPGTMNDGYTF. The CDR3 region has the DNA TGTGCCAGCAGTGAAGGGCCCGGTACCATGAATGATGGCTACACCTTC.

The genes are TRBV19 and TRBJ2-3; D unresolved. V lost 4 bases and J 2 bases, leaving 7 bases between the germline ends. CDR1 is LNHDA and CDR2 is SQIVND in the germline V gene (reference sequence). The CDR3 consists of 13 residues. The DNA of the CDR3 is TGTGCCAGTAGTACTGCAGACACAGATACGCAGTATTTT. It encodes CASSTADTDTQYF.